The 25 T cell receptor beta chains below all came from one sample that was sequenced in a study of CD8 T cells in Susac syndrome. Random hexamers served to reverse transcribe roughly 0.5 to 1 ug RNA. Using its own MiXCR run on the immunoSEQ multiplex PCR reads, TCRdb lists one record per CDR3 protein. The sample has roughly 130,000 distinct CDR3 sequences; about 95% are singletons. Sequencing used CD4+ T cells from PBMCs. These receptors were taken from a human donor in good health.

This clonotype was picked up one time. The V gene is TRBV25-1, the J gene TRBJ1-2; 7 bases align to TRBD1. This CDR3 comprises 16 residues. Trimming cost V 4 bases and J 5 bases; bases outside gene matches: 13. Germline-derived CDR1 and CDR2 are MGHDK and SYGVNS. The CDR3 DNA reads as TGTGCCAGCAGTGGGCCGACAGGGACTGCATGGTATGGCTACACCTTC. Residues: CASSGPTGTAWYGYTF.

The chain joins TRBV6-5 to TRBJ1-1; 7 positions match TRBD1. Germline V gene sequence: CDR1 MNHEY, CDR2 SVGAGI. The V gene end was trimmed by 2 bases and the J gene end by 4 bases; junction bases not matched to a gene: 10. This CDR3 contains 16 residues. The DNA for the CDR3 is TGTGCCAGCAGTTACCTGACAGGGCCCGGGAGCACTGAAGCTTTCTTT. Protein: CASSYLTGPGSTEAFF.

J is TRBJ2-4 and V is TRBV29-1, with a tentative D call TRBD1 (6 bases). V gave up 1 base and J gave up 7 bases, with 11 bases separating them. In germline, CDR1 is SQVTM, CDR2 ANQGSEA. CDR3 size: 13 residues. The CDR3, as DNA: TGCAGCGTTGAAGTTAGTCAGGGGAACATTCAGTACTTC. The encoded protein is CSVEVSQGNIQYF.

This chain links TRBV15 with TRBJ2-7; D may be TRBD2 (6 bases). The CDR3 is 16 residues long. The V gene lost 5 bases and the J gene lost 5 bases, with 22 bases spanning the gap. CDR1 is LNHNV and CDR2 is YYDKDF in the germline V gene (reference sequence). CDR3 region: CATSPRRGSPLDEQYF. DNA for the CDR3: TGTGCCACCAGCCCTCGGAGGGGAAGTCCTTTGGACGAGCAGTACTTC.

This chain links TRBV7-2 with TRBJ2-1, with D uncertain. CDR1 is SGHTA, CDR2 FQGNSA, per germline. The V and J ends lost 5 bases and 0 bases respectively, with 11 bases between them. The CDR3 extends over 15 amino acids. CDR3 amino acids: CASSVGWGSYNEQFF. The CDR3 DNA is TGTGCCAGCAGCGTGGGGTGGGGCTCCTACAATGAGCAGTTCTTC.

The rearrangement joins TRBV18 to TRBJ2-1; the D call may be TRBD1 or TRBD2 (5 bases each). The CDR3 is 15 amino acids. Trimming removed 6 bases at V and 4 bases at J, with 16 bases between. Germline V gene sequence: CDR1 KGHSH, CDR2 LQKENI. Written as DNA, the CDR3 is TGTGCCAGCTCGAACCCGGGACCTCTTTACAATGAGCAGTTCTTC. Residues: CASSNPGPLYNEQFF.

The chain joins TRBV29-1 to TRBJ1-2, with 9 bases lining up with TRBD1. The CDR3 has 14 amino acids. V dropped 6 bases and J dropped 3; count of bases not matched to a gene: 8. CDR1 and CDR2 (germline): SQVTM, ANQGSEA. CDR3 protein: CSVLGTGIDYGYTF. The CDR3 DNA sequence: TGCAGCGTCCTTGGGACAGGGATAGACTATGGCTACACCTTC.

This chain uses TRBV2 with TRBJ2-4, with TRBD1 matching 8 bases. CDR1 and CDR2 from the germline V gene are SNHLY and FYNNEI. V trimming: 6 bases; J trimming: 1 base; junction bases outside the gene matches: 14. The CDR3 loop spans 18 amino acids. The CDR3, as DNA: TGTGCCAGCAGCGAGGGACAGGCCGGGCGGTGGGCCAAAAACATTCAGTACTTC. Residues: CASSEGQAGRWAKNIQYF.

J is TRBJ2-4 and V is TRBV19, with 9 positions matching TRBD2. CDR3 length: 15 amino acids. Germline trimming cut 6 bases from V and 9 bases from J; bases unmatched to any gene: 12. Germline CDR1 reads LNHDA; CDR2 reads SQIVND (reference sequence). The CDR3 nucleotides are TGTGCCAGTAGGGCTAGCGGGGCCGATGGGGGCATTCAGTACTTC. This encodes CASRASGADGGIQYF.

This sequence joins TRBV29-1 and TRBJ1-5; D not resolved. The CDR3 is 15 residues long. Trimming took off 6 bases at V and 2 bases at J, with 17 bases between the two ends. Germline CDR1 SQVTM, CDR2 ANQGSEA. The CDR3 region has the DNA TGCAGCGTCGCCGACGGTTGGCTTGGCAATCAGCCCCAGCATTTT. It encodes CSVADGWLGNQPQHF. Looking up the rest from reference TRBV29-1 and TRBJ1-5 gives the full variable domain: SAVISQKPSRDICQRGTSLTIQCQVDSQVTMMFWYRQQPGQSLTLIATANQGSEATYESGFVIDKFPISRPNLTFSTLTVSNMSPEDSSIYLCSVADGWLGNQPQHFGDGTRLSIL.

This rearrangement joins TRBV7-2 to TRBJ2-7; 8 positions agree with TRBD1. The length of the CDR3 is 15 residues. V gave up 4 bases and J gave up 5 bases; unmatched junction bases: 10. Germline values: CDR1 SGHTA, CDR2 FQGNSA. The CDR3 reads CASSYLGAGGNEQYF. In nucleotides, the CDR3 is TGTGCCAGCAGCTACTTGGGGGCAGGGGGCAACGAGCAGTACTTC. Full variable domain (remainder filled in from reference TRBV7-2 and TRBJ2-7): GAGVSQSPSNKVTEKGKDVELRCDPISGHTALYWYRQSLGQGLEFLIYFQGNSAPDKSGLPSDRFSAERTGGSVSTLTIQRTQQEDSAVYLCASSYLGAGGNEQYFGPGTRLTVT.

The V and J genes are TRBV4-1 and TRBJ2-3; D perhaps matches TRBD2 (6 bases). Germline CDR1 is MGHRA and CDR2 is YSYEKL. CDR3 length equals 15 residues. Trimming removed 4 bases at V and 0 bases at J, with 11 bases between. The CDR3 loop reads CASSRLADSTDTQYF. The CDR3 region has the DNA TGCGCCAGCAGCCGGTTAGCGGACAGCACAGATACGCAGTATTTT.

The V and J genes are TRBV20-1 and TRBJ2-4; 10 bases map to TRBD1. In germline, CDR1 is DFQATT, CDR2 SNEGSKA (reference sequence). The CDR3 extends over 17 amino acids. V lost 0 bases, J lost 1 base, and 6 bases stayed unmatched. The CDR3 sequence is CSARDLAGQGAKNIQYF. In DNA, the CDR3 is TGCAGTGCTAGAGATCTGGCGGGACAGGGGGCCAAAAACATTCAGTACTTC.

The V and J genes are TRBV2 and TRBJ2-5; 8 bases fit TRBD2. The trim removed 2 bases at V and 2 bases at J, leaving 4 bases unmatched. This CDR3 comprises 15 residues. The germline gives CDR1 SNHLY, CDR2 FYNNEI. The CDR3 sequence is CASSELAGSQETQYF. CDR3 nucleotides: TGTGCCAGCAGTGAACTAGCGGGCTCGCAAGAGACCCAGTACTTC.

The rearrangement links TRBV6-5 to TRBJ2-1; 11 positions agree with TRBD1. This CDR3 comprises 15 residues. Germline-derived CDR1 and CDR2 are MNHEY and SVGAGI. The V and J ends lost 8 bases and 10 bases, in that order; junction bases with no gene match: 13. The DNA of the CDR3 is TGTGCCAGCGGCCGCTCCGGGACAGGGGGTTACGAGCAGTTCTTC. This translates into CASGRSGTGGYEQFF.

The chain recombines TRBV30 with TRBJ1-6; no clear D gene. Germline V gene lookup returns CDR1 GTSNPN and CDR2 SVGIG (reference sequence). CDR3 length equals 12 residues. Trimming left V 2 bases short and J 14 bases short, with 13 bases between. Here the CDR3 reads CAWSSRSQALHF. The CDR3 bases are TGTGCCTGGAGTTCCCGGAGCCAGGCCCTCCACTTT. Full variable domain (outside the CDR3, taken from reference TRBV30 and TRBJ1-6): SQTIHQWPATLVQPVGSPLSLECTVEGTSNPNLYWYRQAAGRGLQLLFYSVGIGQISSEVPQNLSASRPQDRQFILSSKKLLLSDSGFYLCAWSSRSQALHFGNGTRLTVT.

The chain couples TRBV9 to TRBJ2-3; TRBD2 agrees at 7 bases. CDR1 SGDLS and CDR2 YYNGEE come from the germline V gene. There are 15 residues in the CDR3. With V trimmed by 3 bases and J by 5 bases, 9 bases remained unmatched. The DNA of the CDR3 is TGTGCCAGCAGCGCCCGGACTAGAACTGAAGATACGCAGTATTTT. This encodes CASSARTRTEDTQYF.

This rearrangement joins TRBV28 to TRBJ2-7; TRBD1 aligns across 7 bases. J was trimmed by 3 bases and V by 4 bases; bases with no gene match: 12. Germline V gives CDR1 MDHEN, CDR2 SYDVKM. This CDR3 comprises 16 residues. The CDR3 DNA reads as TGTGCCAGCAGTTCAGGGGTAACGGGACAGATCTACGAGCAGTACTTC. This codes for CASSSGVTGQIYEQYF.

The V and J genes are TRBV14 and TRBJ2-2; D is possibly TRBD1 (6 bases). The CDR3 runs to 14 residues. V was cut by 5 bases and J by 1 base, with 8 bases left in between. Germline V gene lookup returns CDR1 SGHDN and CDR2 FVKESK. The CDR3 loop reads CASSGQQNTGELFF. The CDR3, as DNA: TGTGCCAGCAGCGGACAGCAGAACACCGGGGAGCTGTTTTTT. Complete variable domain (other parts from reference TRBV14 and TRBJ2-2): EAGVTQFPSHSVIEKGQTVTLRCDPISGHDNLYWYRRVMGKEIKFLLHFVKESKQDESGMPNNRFLAERTGGTYSTLKVQPAELEDSGVYFCASSGQQNTGELFFGEGSRLTVL.

V usage is TRBV7-2 and J usage is TRBJ1-5; the D is unclear. The CDR3 loop spans 15 amino acids. The germline V gene encodes CDR1 SGHTA and CDR2 FQGNSA. Trimming pared 5 bases from V and 2 bases from J, leaving 13 bases between. This CDR3 is CASSPGVSGNQPQHF. CDR3 DNA: TGTGCCAGCAGCCCGGGCGTTTCGGGCAATCAGCCCCAGCATTTT.

The chain has TRBV18 and TRBJ2-4; D perhaps matches TRBD1 (6 bases). V was trimmed by 2 bases and J by 2 bases, leaving 7 bases between them. CDR1 KGHSH and CDR2 LQKENI come from the germline V gene. The CDR3 is 14 residues long. In nucleotides, the CDR3 is TGTGCCAGCTCACCAGGGACAACCAAAAACATTCAGTACTTC. Amino acids: CASSPGTTKNIQYF.

This chain connects TRBV7-9 to TRBJ2-5; 7 nucleotides match TRBD1. J gave up 2 bases and V 5 bases, and 8 bases lay outside the gene matches. This CDR3 is 15 amino acids long. Per the germline V gene, CDR1 is SEHNR and CDR2 is FQNEAQ (reference sequence). The CDR3 nucleotides are TGTGCCAGCAGCCAGCGAGGGGGACAGCAAGAGACCCAGTACTTC. Translating gives CASSQRGGQQETQYF.

J is TRBJ2-7 and V is TRBV6-5; 7 bases agree with TRBD2. Germline V gene sequence: CDR1 MNHEY, CDR2 SVGAGI. J was trimmed by 6 bases and V by 4 bases; bases with no gene match: 3. The CDR3 spans 12 residues. CDR3 region: CASSWGEGEQYF. DNA of the CDR3: TGTGCCAGCAGTTGGGGGGAGGGCGAGCAGTACTTC.

The rearrangement uses TRBV29-1 and TRBJ2-1; 7 bases fit TRBD1. Trimming cost V 8 bases and J 0 bases; bases outside gene matches: 10. CDR1 and CDR2 from the germline V gene are SQVTM and ANQGSEA. The CDR3 sequence is 15 residues long. The CDR3 sequence is CSSIGGQSSYNEQFF. The CDR3 DNA follows: TGCAGCTCCATTGGGGGACAGAGCTCCTACAATGAGCAGTTCTTC.

V and J are TRBV21-1 and TRBJ2-3; TRBD1, the table's D call, lacks a check against the DNA. TRBV21-1 is recorded as a pseudogene. CDR3 length equals 15 residues. The CDR3 sequence: CASSTDRELGDTQYF. DNA for the CDR3: TGTGCCAGCAGCACAGACAGGGAATTAGGAGATACGCAGTATTTT.